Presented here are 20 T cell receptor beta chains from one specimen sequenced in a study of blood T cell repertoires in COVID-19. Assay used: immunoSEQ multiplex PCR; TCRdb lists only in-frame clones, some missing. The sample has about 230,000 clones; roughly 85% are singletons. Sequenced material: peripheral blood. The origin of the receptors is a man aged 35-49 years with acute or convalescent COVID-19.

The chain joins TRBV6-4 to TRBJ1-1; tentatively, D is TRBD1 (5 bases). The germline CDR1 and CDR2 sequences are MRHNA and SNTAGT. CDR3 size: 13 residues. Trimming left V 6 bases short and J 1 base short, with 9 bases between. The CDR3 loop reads CASRNGQNTEAFF. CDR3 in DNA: TGTGCCAGCAGGAATGGACAGAACACTGAAGCTTTCTTT.

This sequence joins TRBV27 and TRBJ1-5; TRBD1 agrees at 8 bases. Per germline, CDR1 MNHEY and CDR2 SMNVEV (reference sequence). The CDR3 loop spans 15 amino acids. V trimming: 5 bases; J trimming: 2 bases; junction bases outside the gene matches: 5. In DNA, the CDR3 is TGTGCCAGCAGTCGGACAGGGTCAGGCAATCAGCCCCAGCATTTT. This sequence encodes CASSRTGSGNQPQHF.

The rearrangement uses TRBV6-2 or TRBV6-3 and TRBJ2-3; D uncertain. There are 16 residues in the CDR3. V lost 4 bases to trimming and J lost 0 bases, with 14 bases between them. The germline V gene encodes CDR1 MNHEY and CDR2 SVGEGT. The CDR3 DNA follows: TGTGCCAGCAGTTCAAGACTGGAAGCTAGCACAGATACGCAGTATTTT. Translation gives CASSSRLEASTDTQYF.

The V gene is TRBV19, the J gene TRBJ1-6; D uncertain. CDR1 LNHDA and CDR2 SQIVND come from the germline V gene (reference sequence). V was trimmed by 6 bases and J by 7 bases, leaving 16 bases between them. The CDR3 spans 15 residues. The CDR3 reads CASRPFRAGNSPLHF. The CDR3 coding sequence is TGTGCCAGTAGACCATTTCGGGCGGGGAATTCACCCCTCCACTTT.

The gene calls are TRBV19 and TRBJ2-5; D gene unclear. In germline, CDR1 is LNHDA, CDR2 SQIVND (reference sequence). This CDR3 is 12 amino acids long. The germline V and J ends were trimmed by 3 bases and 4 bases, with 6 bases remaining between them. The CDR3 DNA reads TGTGCCAGTAGTATTTTCGGAGAGACCCAGTACTTC. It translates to CASSIFGETQYF. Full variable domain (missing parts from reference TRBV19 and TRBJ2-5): DGGITQSPKYLFRKEGQNVTLSCEQNLNHDAMYWYRQDPGQGLRLIYYSQIVNDFQKGDIAEGYSVSREKKESFPLTVTSAQKNPTAFYLCASSIFGETQYFGPGTRLLVL.

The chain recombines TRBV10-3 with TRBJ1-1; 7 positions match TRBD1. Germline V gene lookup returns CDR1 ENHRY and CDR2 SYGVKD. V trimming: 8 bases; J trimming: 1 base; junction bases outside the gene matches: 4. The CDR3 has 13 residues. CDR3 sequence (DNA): TGTGCCATCGGGGGACAGACGAACACTGAAGCTTTCTTT. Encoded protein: CAIGGQTNTEAFF.

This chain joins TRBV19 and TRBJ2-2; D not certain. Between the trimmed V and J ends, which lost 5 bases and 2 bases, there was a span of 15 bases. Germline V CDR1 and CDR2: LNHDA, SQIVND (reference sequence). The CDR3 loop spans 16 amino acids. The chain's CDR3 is CASSAPRHQNTGELFF. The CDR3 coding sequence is TGTGCCAGTAGTGCTCCGAGACACCAAAACACCGGGGAGCTGTTTTTT.

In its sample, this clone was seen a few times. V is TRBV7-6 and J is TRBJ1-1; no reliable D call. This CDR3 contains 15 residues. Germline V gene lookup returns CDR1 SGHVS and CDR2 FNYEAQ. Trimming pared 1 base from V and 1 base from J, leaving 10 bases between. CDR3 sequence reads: CASSLEAVANTEAFF. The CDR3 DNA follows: TGTGCCAGCAGCTTAGAGGCTGTAGCGAACACTGAAGCTTTCTTT.

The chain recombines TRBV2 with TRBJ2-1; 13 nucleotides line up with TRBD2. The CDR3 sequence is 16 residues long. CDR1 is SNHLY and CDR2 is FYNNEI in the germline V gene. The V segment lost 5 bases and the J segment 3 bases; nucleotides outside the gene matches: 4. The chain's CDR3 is CASSRLAGGFYNEQFF. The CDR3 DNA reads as TGTGCCAGCAGTAGACTAGCGGGGGGTTTCTACAATGAGCAGTTCTTC.

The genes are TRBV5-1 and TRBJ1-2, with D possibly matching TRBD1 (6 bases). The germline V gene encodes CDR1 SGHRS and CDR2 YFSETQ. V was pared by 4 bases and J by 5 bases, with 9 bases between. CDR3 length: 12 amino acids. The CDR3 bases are TGCGCCAGCAGCCGGGACAATTATGGCTACACCTTC. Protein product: CASSRDNYGYTF.

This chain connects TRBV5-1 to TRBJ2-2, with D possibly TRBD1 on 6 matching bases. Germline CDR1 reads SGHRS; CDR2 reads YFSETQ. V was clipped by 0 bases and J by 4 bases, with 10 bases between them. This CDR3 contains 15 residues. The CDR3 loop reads CASSLAPRGTGELFF. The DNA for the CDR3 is TGCGCCAGCAGCTTGGCCCCCAGGGGCACCGGGGAGCTGTTTTTT.

CDR3 nucleotides: TGTGCCAGCAGCACGGGAGCGAACACTGAAGCTTTCTTT. Translation: CASSTGANTEAFF. The chain carries TRBV7-3 and TRBJ1-1; D unclear. Looked up from germline, CDR1 is SGHTA and CDR2 is FQGTGA. V dropped 5 bases and J dropped 1 base, with 8 bases sitting between them. This CDR3 region has 13 residues.

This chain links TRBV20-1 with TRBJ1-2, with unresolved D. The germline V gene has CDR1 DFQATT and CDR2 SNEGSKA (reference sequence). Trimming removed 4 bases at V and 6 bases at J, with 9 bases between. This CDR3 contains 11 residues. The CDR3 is CSANWRDGYTF. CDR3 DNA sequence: TGCAGTGCTAATTGGCGGGATGGCTACACCTTC.

The CDR3 sequence: CATLRGTPTEAFF. The CDR3 DNA follows: TGTGCCACCCTACGGGGGACCCCCACTGAAGCTTTCTTT. The chain employs TRBV28 and TRBJ1-1, with D maybe TRBD1 (5 bases). Trimming removed 10 bases at V and 4 bases at J, with 16 bases between. CDR1 and CDR2 from the germline V gene are MDHEN and SYDVKM. The CDR3 loop spans 13 amino acids.

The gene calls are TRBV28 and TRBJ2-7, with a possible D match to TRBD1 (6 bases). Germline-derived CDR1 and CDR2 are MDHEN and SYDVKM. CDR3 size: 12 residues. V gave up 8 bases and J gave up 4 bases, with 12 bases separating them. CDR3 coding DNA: TGTGCCAGCCAATCACAGGGTTACGAGCAGTACTTC. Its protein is CASQSQGYEQYF.

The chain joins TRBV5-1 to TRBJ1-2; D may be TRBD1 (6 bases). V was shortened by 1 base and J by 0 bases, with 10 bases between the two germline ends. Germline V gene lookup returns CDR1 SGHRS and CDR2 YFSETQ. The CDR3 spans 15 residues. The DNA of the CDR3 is TGCGCCAGCAGCTTGATTTCAGGGGCTAACTATGGCTACACCTTC. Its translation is CASSLISGANYGYTF.

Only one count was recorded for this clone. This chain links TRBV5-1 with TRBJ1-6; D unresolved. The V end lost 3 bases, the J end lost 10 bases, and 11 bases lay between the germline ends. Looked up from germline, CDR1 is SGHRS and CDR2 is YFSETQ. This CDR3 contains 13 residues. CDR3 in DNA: TGCGCCAGCAGCTCCCCGGGAGACTCACCCCTCCACTTT. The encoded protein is CASSSPGDSPLHF.

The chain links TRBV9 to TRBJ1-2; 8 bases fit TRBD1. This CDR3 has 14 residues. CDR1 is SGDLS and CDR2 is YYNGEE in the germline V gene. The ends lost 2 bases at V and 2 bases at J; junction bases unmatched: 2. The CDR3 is CASSVRDRNYGYTF. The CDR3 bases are TGTGCCAGCAGCGTCCGGGACAGGAACTATGGCTACACCTTC.

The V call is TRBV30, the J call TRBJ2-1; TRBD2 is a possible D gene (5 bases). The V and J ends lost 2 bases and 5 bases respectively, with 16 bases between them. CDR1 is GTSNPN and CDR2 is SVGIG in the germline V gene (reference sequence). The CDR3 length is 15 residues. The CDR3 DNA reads TGTGCCTGGAGTTTTACGGGGTTACCCAACAATGAGCAGTTCTTC. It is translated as CAWSFTGLPNNEQFF.

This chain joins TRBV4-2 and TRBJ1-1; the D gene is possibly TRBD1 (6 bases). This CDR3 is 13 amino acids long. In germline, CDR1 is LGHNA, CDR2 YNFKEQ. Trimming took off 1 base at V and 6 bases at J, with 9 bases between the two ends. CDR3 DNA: TGTGCCAGCAGCCAAGGAGGGGGATCTGAAGCTTTCTTT. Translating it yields CASSQGGGSEAFF.